The clone carrying this T cell receptor beta chain occurred a few times. Antigen unknown. These data originate in a study of identical twins. General observations from the study: A partial confounding effect on zero-insertion analyses could come from invariant MAIT and iNKT cells. Researchers reported excess low generation probability among twin-shared out-of-frame alpha sequences.

J was trimmed by 3 bases and V by 1 base; bases with no gene match: 8. The CDR3 is 16 residues long. Germline V gives CDR1 SEHNR, CDR2 FQNEAQ (reference sequence). Healthy Caucasians made up all donors. After template switching added a universal primer site, the resulting cDNA carried unique molecular identifiers. TCRdb reprocessed the 5' RACE reads via MiXCR and lists one record per CDR3 protein. The sample yields 1.5 million or so distinct CDR3 sequences, roughly a third seen once. The rearrangement uses TRBV7-9 and TRBJ2-7; 8 nucleotides match TRBD2. The TCR originated in a newborn girl in good health. The sequencing sample was made of cord blood. CDR3 in amino acids: CASSLVGGLVNYEQYF. CDR3 bases: TGTGCCAGCAGCTTAGTGGGGGGACTAGTGAACTACGAGCAGTACTTC.